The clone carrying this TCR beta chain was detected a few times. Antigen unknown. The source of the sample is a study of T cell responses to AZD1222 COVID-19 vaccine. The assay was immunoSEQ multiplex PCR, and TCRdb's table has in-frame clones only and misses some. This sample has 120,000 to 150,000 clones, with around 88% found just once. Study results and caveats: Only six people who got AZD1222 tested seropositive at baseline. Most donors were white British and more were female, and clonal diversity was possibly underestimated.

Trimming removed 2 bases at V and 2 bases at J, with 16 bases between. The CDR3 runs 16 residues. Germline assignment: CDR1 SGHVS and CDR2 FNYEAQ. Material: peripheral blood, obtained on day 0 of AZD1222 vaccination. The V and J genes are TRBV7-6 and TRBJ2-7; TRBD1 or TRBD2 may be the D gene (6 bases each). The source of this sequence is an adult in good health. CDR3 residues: CASSLRGADGAYEQYF. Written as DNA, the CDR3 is TGTGCCAGCAGCTTAAGGGGGGCGGACGGGGCCTACGAGCAGTACTTC.